The next 13 T cell receptor beta chains were all read from a single sample in a study of blood T cell repertoires in COVID-19. Data came from immunoSEQ multiplex PCR; TCRdb stores just in-frame clones and leaves some out. The sample includes about 16,000 clones, roughly three quarters seen only once; the top ten take about 8.1%. The sequenced sample consisted of peripheral blood. Every receptor here comes from a man in his 60s with acute or convalescent COVID-19.

The chain has TRBV6-1 and TRBJ1-5, with a possible D match to TRBD1 (5 bases). The V end was cut by 4 bases, the J end by 3 bases, with 16 bases between. This CDR3 comprises 16 residues. The germline V gene encodes CDR1 MNHNS and CDR2 SASEGT. The CDR3 sequence: CASSGPAGRVNQPQHF. CDR3 DNA: TGTGCCAGCAGTGGTCCGGCGGGACGGGTCAATCAGCCCCAGCATTTT.

The chain has TRBV4-1 and TRBJ2-1; 10 nucleotides align to TRBD2. V gave up 0 bases and J gave up 8 bases; unmatched junction bases: 10. The CDR3 spans 17 residues. Germline V gene data show CDR1 as MGHRA and CDR2 as YSYEKL. The CDR3 reads CASSQEQRGGLTHEQFF. In DNA form, the CDR3 reads TGCGCCAGCAGCCAAGAACAGCGGGGGGGCCTGACCCATGAGCAGTTCTTC.

The chain couples TRBV9 to TRBJ2-3; TRBD2 matches at 11 bases. V trimming: 1 base; J trimming: 4 bases; junction bases outside the gene matches: 8. The germline CDR1 and CDR2 sequences are SGDLS and YYNGEE. The CDR3 is 17 residues long. The CDR3: CASSVNPTSGGADTQYF. Here the CDR3 DNA reads TGTGCCAGCAGCGTAAACCCTACTAGCGGGGGCGCAGATACGCAGTATTTT.

This clone was counted a few times. The rearrangement uses TRBV6-1 and TRBJ1-5; D not resolved. Trimming took off 3 bases at V and 4 bases at J, with 19 bases between the two ends. This CDR3 contains 17 residues. In germline, CDR1 is MNHNS, CDR2 SASEGT. The CDR3 DNA reads as TGTGCCAGCAGTGAGGTCGTGGAGGGCGGAAGAAATCAGCCCCAGCATTTT. Protein sequence: CASSEVVEGGRNQPQHF.

This chain joins TRBV10-3 and TRBJ1-3, with unresolved D. The V end was cut by 2 bases, the J end by 0 bases, with 14 bases between. Germline V gene lookup returns CDR1 ENHRY and CDR2 SYGVKD. The CDR3 is 17 amino acids. CDR3 nucleotide sequence: TGTGCCATCAGTGAGCACTCTGACACCTTCTCTGGAAACACCATATATTTT. The encoded protein is CAISEHSDTFSGNTIYF.

A single count supports this clone. This chain links TRBV19 with TRBJ1-3; D is unclear. Per the germline V gene, CDR1 is LNHDA and CDR2 is SQIVND (reference sequence). The length of the CDR3 is 14 residues. Trimming pared 11 bases from V and 4 bases from J, leaving 18 bases between. CDR3: CASRPQAPGNTIYF. CDR3 sequence (DNA): TGTGCCTCACGTCCCCAGGCTCCAGGAAACACCATATATTTT.

The chain uses TRBV21-1 and TRBJ2-3; TRBD2, the table's D call, was not compared with the DNA. TRBV21-1 is a pseudogene segment. This CDR3 region has 18 residues. Written as DNA, the CDR3 is TGTGCCAGCAGCCCGCGGAGGGGAGGAGCGGAGCGGATAGATACGCAGTATTTT. Translation: CASSPRRGGAERIDTQYF.

The chain employs TRBV4-1 and TRBJ2-7, with 7 bases identical to TRBD1. CDR3 length: 16 residues. Germline V lookup: CDR1 MGHRA, CDR2 YSYEKL. The trim removed 2 bases at V and 5 bases at J, leaving 12 bases unmatched. The CDR3 bases are TGCGCCAGCAGCCAAATTGAGACAGGGAAAAATAACGAGCAGTACTTC. This codes for CASSQIETGKNNEQYF.

V and J are TRBV25-1 and TRBJ2-7, with D possibly TRBD2 on 7 matching bases. Per the germline V gene, CDR1 is MGHDK and CDR2 is SYGVNS. Trimming cost V 1 base and J 3 bases, with 22 bases left between them. The CDR3 is made up of 18 amino acids. The CDR3, as DNA: TGTGCCAGCAGTGAATGGGGGGGCTTCCGAGAGGGTTGCTACGAGCAGTACTTC. Translation gives CASSEWGGFREGCYEQYF.

The genes are TRBV27 and TRBJ2-5, with TRBD1 matching 7 bases. Germline trimming cut 3 bases from V and 5 bases from J; bases unmatched to any gene: 12. The CDR3 is 16 amino acids. Germline CDR1 reads MNHEY; CDR2 reads SMNVEV (reference sequence). The chain's CDR3 is CASSLSLGRGYETQYF. The CDR3 coding sequence is TGTGCCAGCAGTTTGTCATTGGGCAGGGGGTACGAGACCCAGTACTTC.

V usage is TRBV30 and J usage is TRBJ1-6; D gene unclear. This CDR3 has 13 amino acids. V dropped 2 bases and J dropped 7 bases, with 9 bases sitting between them. Looked up from germline, CDR1 is GTSNPN and CDR2 is SVGIG (reference sequence). CDR3 DNA sequence: TGTGCCTGGAGTTCCCCTAAGAATTCACCCCTCCACTTT. As protein: CAWSSPKNSPLHF. Using reference TRBV30 and TRBJ1-6 for the parts outside the CDR3, the full variable domain is SQTIHQWPATLVQPVGSPLSLECTVEGTSNPNLYWYRQAAGRGLQLLFYSVGIGQISSEVPQNLSASRPQDRQFILSSKKLLLSDSGFYLCAWSSPKNSPLHFGNGTRLTVT.

The rearrangement links TRBV7-8 to TRBJ2-1; D possibly corresponds to TRBD2 (5 bases). The CDR3 is made up of 15 amino acids. V was shortened by 1 base and J by 0 bases, with 7 bases between the two germline ends. From germline, CDR1 is SGHVS and CDR2 FQNEAQ. DNA of the CDR3: TGTGCCAGCAGCTTAGTTGCGGGCTCCTACAATGAGCAGTTCTTC. Translation: CASSLVAGSYNEQFF. The full variable domain, with the rest looked up from reference TRBV7-8 and TRBJ2-1, is GAGVSQSPRYKVAKRGQDVALRCDPISGHVSLFWYQQALGQGPEFLTYFQNEAQLDKSGLPSDRFFAERPEGSVSTLKIQRTQQEDSAVYLCASSLVAGSYNEQFFGPGTRLTVL.

The chain is built from TRBV6-1 and TRBJ1-4, with unresolved D. Germline V lookup: CDR1 MNHNS, CDR2 SASEGT. The germline V and J ends were trimmed by 2 bases and 8 bases, with 12 bases remaining between them. This CDR3 is 14 amino acids long. The chain's CDR3 is CASSEPGLGEKLFF. CDR3 nucleotide sequence: TGTGCCAGCAGTGAACCGGGTCTCGGGGAAAAACTGTTTTTT.